A single sample is the source of the 24 T cell receptor beta chains below, sequenced in a study of T cells in Graves' hyperthyroidism and ophthalmopathy. TCR beta CDR3 region amplification was performed from RNA transcripts. TCR CDR3 regions were first amplified by RT-PCR with HTBI primers. A single record per CDR3 protein comes from TCRdb applying MiXCR to the multiplex PCR reads. The sample includes hundreds of thousands of distinct CDR3 sequences, 20% to 25% of them seen just once. The sample consisted of blood. These receptor sequences come from a man aged 25 to 40 with Graves' ophthalmopathy.

V and J are TRBV2 and TRBJ2-6; D remains unclear. The germline V gene has CDR1 SNHLY and CDR2 FYNNEI. V lost 2 bases to trimming and J lost 0 bases, with 5 bases between them. The CDR3 spans 15 residues. The CDR3 DNA is TGTGCCAGCAGTGAAATGGGCTCTGGGGCCAACGTCCTGACTTTC. It translates to CASSEMGSGANVLTF.

The rearrangement links TRBV20-1 to TRBJ2-2; 15 bases align to TRBD2. Germline-derived CDR1 and CDR2 are DFQATT and SNEGSKA (reference sequence). V gave up 1 base and J gave up 5 bases; unmatched junction bases: 11. This CDR3 spans 19 amino acids. This CDR3 is CSARVPGTSGRLWTGELFF. The DNA of the CDR3 is TGCAGTGCTAGAGTACCGGGGACTAGCGGGAGGTTATGGACCGGGGAGCTGTTTTTT.

This clonotype was recorded a few times. The V call is TRBV11-2, the J call TRBJ2-3, with 8 bases matching TRBD2. This CDR3 comprises 19 residues. Germline assignment: CDR1 SGHAT and CDR2 FQNNGV. V lost 1 base, J lost 1 base, and 13 bases stayed unmatched. The CDR3 region is CASSLAPPGGLEGTDTQYF. In nucleotides, the CDR3 is TGTGCCAGCAGCTTAGCCCCGCCCGGGGGACTAGAGGGCACAGATACGCAGTATTTT.

This chain joins TRBV28 and TRBJ2-1; 7 bases align to TRBD1. CDR3 length equals 13 residues. Germline lookup yields CDR1 MDHEN and CDR2 SYDVKM. Here the CDR3 DNA reads TGTGTATCGACATTCCGACAGGGATCTGAGCAGTTCTTC. This sequence encodes CVSTFRQGSEQFF. Full variable domain (outside the CDR3, taken from reference TRBV28 and TRBJ2-1): DVKVTQSSRYLVKRTGEKVFLECVQDMDHENMFWYRQDPGLGLRLIYFSYDVKMKEKGDIPEGYSVSREKKERFSLILESASTNQTSMYLCVSTFRQGSEQFFGPGTRLTVL.

V gene TRBV27 combines with J gene TRBJ2-1; D is possibly TRBD1 or TRBD2 (6 bases each). The CDR3 totals 16 residues. V was pared by 5 bases and J by 4 bases, with 18 bases between. The germline V gene has CDR1 MNHEY and CDR2 SMNVEV (reference sequence). Here the CDR3 DNA reads TGTGCCAGCAGTGCGAGCGGGCAGGGGTTGTACAATGAGCAGTTCTTC. It encodes CASSASGQGLYNEQFF.

V gene TRBV5-1 combines with J gene TRBJ2-5, with 9 nucleotides matching TRBD2. The CDR3 is made up of 16 amino acids. In germline, CDR1 is SGHRS, CDR2 YFSETQ. The J segment lost 4 bases and the V segment lost 0 bases, leaving 7 bases of the junction unmatched. The CDR3 region has the DNA TGCGCCAGCAGCTTGGCCCAGGGACTAGCACGAGAGACCCAGTACTTC. Translated, it gives CASSLAQGLARETQYF.

J is TRBJ2-7 and V is TRBV20-1; 10 bases are shared with TRBD2. J gave up 9 bases and V 5 bases, and 16 bases lay outside the gene matches. CDR3 length equals 15 residues. The V gene's germline CDR1 is DFQATT and CDR2 SNEGSKA (reference sequence). CDR3 in amino acids: CSADEFSGRFSGQYF. CDR3 nucleotide sequence: TGCAGTGCTGACGAATTTAGCGGGAGGTTCTCGGGGCAGTACTTC.

The chain uses TRBV6-1 and TRBJ2-1; D remains ambiguous. The germline CDR1 and CDR2 sequences are MNHNS and SASEGT. V gave up 11 bases and J gave up 7 bases, with 18 bases separating them. The CDR3 contains 13 residues. Here the CDR3 DNA reads TGTGCCGTCTTGAATAGCCTGGAGAATGAGCAGTTCTTC. Protein product: CAVLNSLENEQFF.

V is TRBV4-1 and J is TRBJ2-5; TRBD2 matches 12 bases. V lost 2 bases, J lost 5 bases, and 6 bases stayed unmatched. Germline loops: CDR1 MGHRA, CDR2 YSYEKL. The CDR3 covers 16 residues. The CDR3 spells CASSQPTSGSRETQYF. In DNA, the CDR3 is TGCGCCAGCAGCCAACCGACTAGCGGGAGTAGGGAGACCCAGTACTTC.

This clonotype was seen many times. The chain combines TRBV13 with TRBJ2-7; D is uncertain. The CDR3 runs 11 residues. Germline values: CDR1 PRHDT, CDR2 FYEKMQ (reference sequence). Trimming left V 8 bases short and J 5 bases short, with 10 bases between. CDR3 sequence (DNA): TGTGCCAGCGGGCTTCAGGACGAGCAGTACTTC. Translated: CASGLQDEQYF.

The chain joins TRBV9 to TRBJ1-5; 7 bases fit TRBD1. Germline V gene data show CDR1 as SGDLS and CDR2 as YYNGEE. Losses at the gene ends were 0 bases for V and 2 bases for J; bases not matched to a gene: 5. CDR3 length equals 16 residues. CDR3 region: CASSVGNRGGNQPQHF. The CDR3, as DNA: TGTGCCAGCAGCGTAGGGAACAGGGGTGGCAATCAGCCCCAGCATTTT.

This clonotype was observed a few times. The chain couples TRBV12-3 or TRBV12-4 to TRBJ1-2; 7 bases match TRBD1. CDR3 length: 14 residues. Trimming took 5 bases from V and 6 from J; bases not matched to a gene: 9. CDR3 nucleotide sequence: TGTGCCAGCAGTCTTTTAGGGACAGAAAATGGCTACACCTTC. This codes for CASSLLGTENGYTF.

This clonotype was counted at least ten times. This rearrangement joins TRBV2 to TRBJ2-3, with a tentative D call TRBD2 (6 bases). CDR3 length: 14 residues. The V gene's germline CDR1 is SNHLY and CDR2 FYNNEI. V lost 11 bases and J lost 1, with 16 bases in between. The CDR3 loop is CARQREIGTDTQYF. The DNA for the CDR3 is TGTGCCCGCCAACGGGAGATCGGCACAGATACGCAGTATTTT.

This clonotype was seen a handful of times. V gene TRBV20-1 combines with J gene TRBJ1-1, with no clear D. Germline CDR1 is DFQATT and CDR2 is SNEGSKA (reference sequence). The CDR3 loop spans 11 amino acids. V lost 3 bases and J lost 11, with 13 bases in between. CDR3 amino acids: CSARLGSGAFF. CDR3 nucleotides: TGCAGTGCTAGGCTAGGATCGGGGGCTTTCTTT.

The table lists this clonotype with many counts. The chain links TRBV2 to TRBJ2-2; the match to TRBD1 covers 12 bases. Germline CDR1 reads SNHLY; CDR2 reads FYNNEI. V dropped 6 bases and J dropped 3; count of bases not matched to a gene: 2. This CDR3 is 15 amino acids long. The CDR3 DNA sequence: TGTGCCAGCAGGGGACAGGGGGCCGACACCGGGGAGCTGTTTTTT. Translated, it gives CASRGQGADTGELFF.

This clonotype appeared many times. The V gene is TRBV5-1, the J gene TRBJ1-5, with D possibly matching TRBD1 (6 bases). V dropped 7 bases and J dropped 1 base, with 12 bases sitting between them. Germline CDR1 is SGHRS and CDR2 is YFSETQ. The CDR3 extends over 14 amino acids. Written as DNA, the CDR3 is TGCGCCAGCTCCACCGGACAGAGCAATCAGCCCCAGCATTTT. Translation: CASSTGQSNQPQHF.

At least ten counts were recorded for this clonotype. The gene calls are TRBV6-1 and TRBJ1-2, with TRBD1 identical over 7 bases. CDR3 length: 14 amino acids. V shed 1 base and J 7 bases; nucleotides not matched to a gene: 6. Germline V gene lookup returns CDR1 MNHNS and CDR2 SASEGT. Here the CDR3 reads CASSEGEGARGYTF. CDR3 DNA sequence: TGTGCCAGCAGTGAAGGGGAGGGGGCTCGTGGCTACACCTTC.

The chain has TRBV19 and TRBJ1-6; tentative D call: TRBD1 (5 bases). The CDR3 length is 14 residues. Between the trimmed V and J ends, which lost 5 bases and 10 bases, there was a span of 15 bases. The germline V gene has CDR1 LNHDA and CDR2 SQIVND (reference sequence). The CDR3 DNA is TGTGCCAGTAGTCCGGACAAGAGACGGTCACCCCTCCACTTT. Translation: CASSPDKRRSPLHF. The variable domain in full, completed from reference TRBV19 and TRBJ1-6, reads DGGITQSPKYLFRKEGQNVTLSCEQNLNHDAMYWYRQDPGQGLRLIYYSQIVNDFQKGDIAEGYSVSREKKESFPLTVTSAQKNPTAFYLCASSPDKRRSPLHFGNGTRLTVT.

This clonotype has only a few counts. The chain combines TRBV7-2 with TRBJ2-2, with D perhaps TRBD1 (6 bases). With 4 bases removed from V and 8 bases from J, the gap between germline ends came to 20 bases. CDR3 length: 16 amino acids. From germline, CDR1 is SGHTA and CDR2 FQGNSA. The DNA for the CDR3 is TGTGCCAGCAGCTCAAGGCAGGGGATGCTGGGAGGGGAGCTGTTTTTT. Its protein product is CASSSRQGMLGGELFF.

A remark on this clonotype: It may be a read error: a sequence one base away is much more abundant. The CDR3 loop reads CASSSIRRAFDVGHYNEQFF. CDR3 DNA sequence: TGTGCCAGCAGTTCTATTCGCCGGGCCTTTGATGTGGGGCACTACAATGAGCAGTTCTTC. The rearrangement links TRBV28 to TRBJ2-1, with a tentative D call TRBD1 (5 bases). The germline gives CDR1 MDHEN, CDR2 SYDVKM. This CDR3 region has 20 residues. Deletions cut 4 bases from V and 3 bases from J, with 28 bases between.

This clonotype came up a few times. V and J are TRBV28 and TRBJ1-1, with 9 bases identical to TRBD1. The junction had 7 bases not matched to a gene; V was cut back by 7 bases and J by 1 base. Germline V lookup: CDR1 MDHEN, CDR2 SYDVKM. CDR3 size: 15 residues. The CDR3 loop reads CASNSQGAGNTEAFF. The CDR3 nucleotides are TGTGCCAGCAACTCACAGGGGGCCGGGAACACTGAAGCTTTCTTT.

The chain recombines TRBV28 with TRBJ2-5; 7 positions agree with TRBD1. The CDR3 length is 17 residues. Looked up from germline, CDR1 is MDHEN and CDR2 is SYDVKM. The V segment lost 5 bases and the J segment 2 bases; nucleotides outside the gene matches: 14. CDR3 in amino acids: CASSLLPATGPQETQYF. The CDR3, as DNA: TGTGCCAGCAGTCTACTCCCCGCGACAGGGCCACAAGAGACCCAGTACTTC.

This chain links TRBV6-2 or TRBV6-3 with TRBJ2-5; 8 bases are shared with TRBD1. There are 13 residues in the CDR3. The V and J ends lost 5 bases and 10 bases, in that order; junction bases with no gene match: 9. Germline assignment: CDR1 MNHEY and CDR2 SVGEGT. CDR3 sequence (DNA): TGTGCCAGCAGTGGACAGGGACTCTTAGACCAGTACTTC. Translated, it gives CASSGQGLLDQYF.

The gene calls are TRBV9 and TRBJ2-5; D may be TRBD2 (6 bases). Per germline, CDR1 SGDLS and CDR2 YYNGEE. Trimming left V 2 bases short and J 7 bases short, with 15 bases between. The CDR3 covers 14 residues. CDR3 region: CASSVRDSPVTQYF. The CDR3 DNA is TGTGCCAGCAGCGTGAGGGACTCTCCGGTGACCCAGTACTTC.